This T cell receptor beta chain was sequenced for a study of T cell responses to AZD1222 COVID-19 vaccine. With respect to this clone: As yet, its antigen is unknown.

Assay used: immunoSEQ multiplex PCR; TCRdb lists only in-frame clones, some missing. The sample lists about 150,000 clones; over 75% were seen once. Broader study findings: At 160-218 and 743-854, vaccine-associated CD4 TCRs were dominant, and they spanned spike.

Germline lookup yields CDR1 SGHTA and CDR2 FQGNSA. CDR3 size: 15 residues. The V gene lost 3 bases and the J gene lost 7 bases, with 13 bases spanning the gap. The clonotype comes from an adult in good health. The chain employs TRBV7-2 and TRBJ1-6; perhaps TRBD1 as D (5 bases). Here the sequenced sample was peripheral blood, taken on day 0 of AZD1222 vaccination. This chain's CDR3 is CASSFATAQNSPLHF. CDR3 bases: TGTGCCAGCAGCTTTGCGACAGCTCAGAATTCACCCCTCCACTTT.